This passage covers 23 T cell receptor beta chains from one sample sequenced in a study of blood T cell repertoires in COVID-19. Produced via immunoSEQ multiplex PCR; TCRdb's table is partial and in-frame only. The repertoire includes around 280,000 clones, approximately 90% of them detected once, and 5.5% to 7% sits in the top ten. Sequenced sample: PBMCs or T cells enriched from blood (not recorded which). The receptors were sampled from a woman in her 40s who had recovered from COVID-19.

The chain has TRBV5-1 and TRBJ2-3; 10 bases line up with TRBD1. The trim removed 4 bases at V and 5 bases at J, leaving 7 bases unmatched. The CDR3 extends over 15 amino acids. CDR1 is SGHRS and CDR2 is YFSETQ in the germline V gene. The CDR3 nucleotides are TGCGCCAGCAGCCTAGGGACAGGGGATGGAGATACGCAGTATTTT. Protein product: CASSLGTGDGDTQYF.

This chain connects TRBV6-2 or TRBV6-3 to TRBJ2-7; TRBD2 matches 8 bases. Looked up from germline, CDR1 is MNHEY and CDR2 is SVGEGT. The CDR3 is 18 amino acids. J lost 0 bases, V lost 0 bases, and 10 bases had no gene match. The CDR3 DNA sequence: TGTGCCAGCAGTTACTCGAGGCGTGCGGGAGGACCCTCCTACGAGCAGTACTTC. Translated, it gives CASSYSRRAGGPSYEQYF.

The rearrangement links TRBV18 to TRBJ2-1; D possibly corresponds to TRBD1 (6 bases). Trimming removed 6 bases from V and 6 bases from J, with 12 bases in between. CDR1 is KGHSH and CDR2 is LQKENI in the germline V gene. The CDR3 covers 13 residues. CDR3 in amino acids: CASSTGRSNEQFF. The DNA for the CDR3 is TGTGCCAGCTCGACAGGTCGCTCCAATGAGCAGTTCTTC.

The V gene is TRBV5-6, the J gene TRBJ1-2; TRBD1 matches 7 bases. V was pared by 3 bases and J by 7 bases, with 3 bases of the junction left unmatched. The CDR3 has 12 amino acids. The germline V gene encodes CDR1 SGHDT and CDR2 YYEEEE. The CDR3 DNA is TGTGCCAGCAGCTCCAGGGGGTTTGGCTACACCTTC. This sequence encodes CASSSRGFGYTF.

The chain carries TRBV2 and TRBJ2-1, with D uncertain. This CDR3 contains 12 residues. CDR1 and CDR2 (germline): SNHLY, FYNNEI. Deletions cut 6 bases from V and 8 bases from J, with 11 bases between. The CDR3 nucleotides read TGTGCCAGCAGGGTTTGGCTTGATGAGCAGTTCTTC. Translated, it gives CASRVWLDEQFF.

This chain links TRBV2 with TRBJ2-2, with D possibly being TRBD1 (6 bases). Germline V gene sequence: CDR1 SNHLY, CDR2 FYNNEI. The CDR3 has 14 amino acids. Trimming took 6 bases from V and 1 from J, leaving 9 bases between them. CDR3 protein: CASRRGQNTGELFF. The CDR3 nucleotides read TGTGCCAGCAGGAGGGGACAGAACACCGGGGAGCTGTTTTTT.

CDR3 residues: CACPRWTDKGIKDHF. The CDR3 DNA reads TGTGCCTGCCCCCGATGGACAGACAAGGGGATTAAGGACCACTTT. The chain joins TRBV30 to TRBJ1-6; perhaps TRBD1 as D (6 bases). V gave up 6 bases and J gave up 18 bases, with 30 bases separating them. This CDR3 is built from 15 residues. Per germline, CDR1 GTSNPN and CDR2 SVGIG (reference sequence). The variable domain in full, completed from reference TRBV30 and TRBJ1-6, reads SQTIHQWPATLVQPVGSPLSLECTVEGTSNPNLYWYRQAAGRGLQLLFYSVGIGQISSEVPQNLSASRPQDRQFILSSKKLLLSDSGFYLCACPRWTDKGIKDHFGNGTRLTVT.

The rearrangement joins TRBV28 to TRBJ2-7; tentative D call: TRBD1 (5 bases). The CDR3 has 13 residues. V was clipped by 6 bases and J by 1 base, with 10 bases between them. The V gene's germline CDR1 is MDHEN and CDR2 SYDVKM. CDR3 residues: CASSPGNSYEQYF. Here the CDR3 DNA reads TGTGCCAGCAGCCCAGGGAATTCCTACGAGCAGTACTTC.

The count of this clone is one. The chain has TRBV28 and TRBJ1-5; D is undetermined. Germline CDR1 is MDHEN and CDR2 is SYDVKM. The CDR3 spans 14 residues. Trimming took 8 bases from V and 0 from J, leaving 11 bases between them. The chain's CDR3 is CASDHRHSNQPQHF. The DNA of the CDR3 is TGTGCCAGCGACCACAGACATAGCAATCAGCCCCAGCATTTT.

V usage is TRBV24-1 and J usage is TRBJ2-2; D is perhaps TRBD1 (6 bases). The germline V gene encodes CDR1 KGHDR and CDR2 SFDVKD. CDR3 length: 17 amino acids. Trimming left V 3 bases short and J 1 base short, with 14 bases between. The CDR3 nucleotides read TGTGCCACCAGTGATCCCGCAGGCAGGGGGAACACCGGGGAGCTGTTTTTT. As protein: CATSDPAGRGNTGELFF.

The gene calls are TRBV19 and TRBJ2-1; TRBD2 agrees at 7 bases. This CDR3 has 14 residues. Germline loops: CDR1 LNHDA, CDR2 SQIVND (reference sequence). V gave up 5 bases and J gave up 10 bases; unmatched junction bases: 11. The CDR3 DNA follows: TGTGCCAGTAGTCTCCGCGCGGGAGTAGGGGAGCAGTTCTTC. Protein: CASSLRAGVGEQFF.

The chain couples TRBV9 to TRBJ1-6; D call uncertain. The CDR3 has 16 residues. The V gene's germline CDR1 is SGDLS and CDR2 YYNGEE. Trimming removed 3 bases at V and 2 bases at J, with 12 bases between. CDR3 amino acids: CASSEAGVTYNSPLHF. The CDR3 nucleotides read TGTGCCAGCAGCGAGGCGGGAGTGACCTATAATTCACCCCTCCACTTT.

V gene TRBV5-1 combines with J gene TRBJ1-1, with 11 bases lining up with TRBD1. V lost 0 bases and J lost 1; bases outside the gene matches: 8. The CDR3 is made up of 18 amino acids. Germline V gene data show CDR1 as SGHRS and CDR2 as YFSETQ. The CDR3 loop reads CASSLGGQGAGGNTEAFF. The CDR3 nucleotides read TGCGCCAGCAGCTTGGGCGGACAGGGGGCGGGAGGGAACACTGAAGCTTTCTTT.

This chain uses TRBV10-3 with TRBJ2-1; TRBD2 is a possible D gene (6 bases). Trimming removed 9 bases from V and 3 bases from J, with 15 bases in between. CDR1 ENHRY and CDR2 SYGVKD come from the germline V gene. The CDR3 spans 14 residues. CDR3 protein: CAIRFSGVYNEQFF. The CDR3 DNA sequence: TGTGCCATTCGGTTTAGCGGAGTCTACAATGAGCAGTTCTTC.

The chain couples TRBV7-9 to TRBJ2-7, with D possibly being TRBD2 (7 bases). Between the trimmed V and J ends, which lost 1 base and 2 bases, there was a span of 15 bases. CDR1 and CDR2 from the germline V gene are SEHNR and FQNEAQ (reference sequence). CDR3 size: 16 residues. The CDR3 coding sequence is TGTGCCAGCAGCTTAGAGGGAGCGGGACAAACCTACGAGCAGTACTTC. This translates into CASSLEGAGQTYEQYF.

The rearrangement uses TRBV19 and TRBJ1-2; D remains ambiguous. In germline, CDR1 is LNHDA, CDR2 SQIVND (reference sequence). The germline V and J ends were trimmed by 3 bases and 0 bases, with 14 bases remaining between them. This CDR3 region has 16 residues. Written as DNA, the CDR3 is TGTGCCAGTAGTATTGCTCGCCGGACTGCTAACTATGGCTACACCTTC. Amino acid sequence: CASSIARRTANYGYTF. The full variable domain, completed using reference TRBV19 and TRBJ1-2, is DGGITQSPKYLFRKEGQNVTLSCEQNLNHDAMYWYRQDPGQGLRLIYYSQIVNDFQKGDIAEGYSVSREKKESFPLTVTSAQKNPTAFYLCASSIARRTANYGYTFGSGTRLTVV.

J is TRBJ2-7 and V is TRBV28; a weak D match, TRBD2 (7 bases). Trimming removed 8 bases at V and 1 base at J, with 24 bases between. The CDR3 loop spans 17 amino acids. The V gene's germline CDR1 is MDHEN and CDR2 SYDVKM. CDR3 nucleotides: TGTGCCAGCGAAGTGCCCCCCCACGGGGGGCCGTCCTACGAGCAGTACTTC. Protein: CASEVPPHGGPSYEQYF.

V usage is TRBV7-8 and J usage is TRBJ1-3; D is undetermined. Trimming stripped 2 bases from V and 0 bases from J, with 8 bases between. CDR1 is SGHVS and CDR2 is FQNEAQ in the germline V gene. CDR3 size: 15 residues. The CDR3 nucleotides are TGTGCCAGCAGCTTAATTGAGAACTCTGGAAACACCATATATTTT. Translated: CASSLIENSGNTIYF. The entire variable domain, with the rest obtained from reference TRBV7-8 and TRBJ1-3, is as follows: GAGVSQSPRYKVAKRGQDVALRCDPISGHVSLFWYQQALGQGPEFLTYFQNEAQLDKSGLPSDRFFAERPEGSVSTLKIQRTQQEDSAVYLCASSLIENSGNTIYFGEGSWLTVV.

The chain uses TRBV5-6 and TRBJ1-2; TRBD1 matches 9 bases. V lost 4 bases to trimming and J lost 5 bases; unmatched junction nucleotides: 15. Germline V lookup: CDR1 SGHDT, CDR2 YYEEEE. The CDR3 contains 17 residues. Here the CDR3 DNA reads TGTGCCAGCAGCCCAACAGGGGGCACCCTCGGTGGGTATGGCTACACCTTC. Its translation: CASSPTGGTLGGYGYTF.

In DNA, the CDR3 is TGCAGTGCTAGTTTAAGTCAGGGAGGGCGAGGCTACACCTTC. It codes for CSASLSQGGRGYTF. The chain employs TRBV20-1 and TRBJ1-2; tentative D call: TRBD1 (5 bases). V dropped 3 bases and J dropped 8 bases, with 19 bases sitting between them. Germline assignment: CDR1 DFQATT and CDR2 SNEGSKA (reference sequence). The CDR3 contains 14 residues.

This chain uses TRBV28 with TRBJ2-7; 7 nucleotides match TRBD2. Germline V CDR1 and CDR2: MDHEN, SYDVKM. The V and J ends lost 6 bases and 7 bases, in that order; junction bases with no gene match: 15. CDR3 size: 15 residues. The CDR3 DNA follows: TGTGCCAGCAGCCGTTTGGACGGGAGGACCTCGGAGCAGTACTTC. Amino acid sequence: CASSRLDGRTSEQYF.

V gene TRBV5-4 combines with J gene TRBJ1-2, with 8 bases fitting TRBD1. V lost 4 bases, J lost 8 bases, and 7 bases stayed unmatched. Germline V CDR1 and CDR2: SGHNT, YYREEE (reference sequence). This CDR3 comprises 13 residues. CDR3 loop: CASSQDRDNGYTF. The CDR3 nucleotides are TGTGCCAGCAGCCAGGACAGGGATAACGGCTACACCTTC.

The sample holds one count of this clone. V gene TRBV20-1 combines with J gene TRBJ1-5; tentative D call: TRBD1 (6 bases). V was trimmed by 3 bases and J by 0 bases, leaving 12 bases between them. The CDR3 consists of 15 residues. CDR1 is DFQATT, CDR2 SNEGSKA, per germline (reference sequence). CDR3 bases: TGCAGTGCTAGTGAGGACAGCTATAGCAATCAGCCCCAGCATTTT. Translated, it gives CSASEDSYSNQPQHF.